The TCR beta chain described here comes from a study of PD-1 blockade in classical Hodgkin lymphoma. CDR3 size: 12 residues. CDR1 is SNHLY and CDR2 is FYNNEI in the germline V gene. V shed 6 bases and J shed 9 bases, with 15 bases lying between them. Relapses following autologous stem cell transplantation were seen in all patients, with brentuximab vedotin exposure varying. Using immunoSEQ multiplex PCR, the repertoire was profiled, and TCRdb retains in-frame clones only, with some absent. The table lists about 40,000 clones, around 80% of them singletons. Study-wide results and limits: Partial responders and progressors had significantly lower baseline TCR diversity.

In regard to this clone: Its target is not known.

Source: peripheral blood mononuclear cells (PBMCs), taken at baseline. The chain has TRBV2 and TRBJ2-7, with unresolved D. The TCR sequence derives from a human donor with classical Hodgkin lymphoma. The CDR3 bases are TGTGCCAGCAGCGAAAGAACGAGCTCGCAGTACTTC. Its translation: CASSERTSSQYF.